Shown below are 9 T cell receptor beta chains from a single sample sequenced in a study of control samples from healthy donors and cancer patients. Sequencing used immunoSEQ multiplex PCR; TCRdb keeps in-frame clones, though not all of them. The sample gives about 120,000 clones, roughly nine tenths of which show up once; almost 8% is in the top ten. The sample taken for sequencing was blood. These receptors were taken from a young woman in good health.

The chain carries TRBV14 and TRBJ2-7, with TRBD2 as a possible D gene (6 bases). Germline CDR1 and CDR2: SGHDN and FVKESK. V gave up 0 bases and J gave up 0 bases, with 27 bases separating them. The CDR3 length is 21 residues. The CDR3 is CASSQDFRGALAGFNSYEQYF. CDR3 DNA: TGTGCCAGCAGCCAAGATTTTCGCGGGGCACTAGCAGGGTTTAACTCCTACGAGCAGTACTTC.

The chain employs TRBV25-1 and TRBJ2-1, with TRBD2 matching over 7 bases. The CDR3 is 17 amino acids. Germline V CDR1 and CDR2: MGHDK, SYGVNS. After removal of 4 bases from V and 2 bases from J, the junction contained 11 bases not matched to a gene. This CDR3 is CASSVGSRGVPYNEQFF. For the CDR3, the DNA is TGTGCCAGCAGTGTCGGGAGTCGGGGGGTCCCCTACAATGAGCAGTTCTTC. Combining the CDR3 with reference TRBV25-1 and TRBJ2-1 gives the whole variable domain EADIYQTPRYLVIGTGKKITLECSQTMGHDKMYWYQQDPGMELHLIHYSYGVNSTEKGDLSSESTVSRIRTEHFPLTLESARPSHTSQYLCASSVGSRGVPYNEQFFGPGTRLTVL.

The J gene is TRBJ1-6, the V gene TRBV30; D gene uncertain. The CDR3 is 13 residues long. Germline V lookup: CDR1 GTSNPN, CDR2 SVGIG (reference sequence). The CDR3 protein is CGARSDYNSPLHF. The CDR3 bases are TGTGGGGCACGAAGCGACTATAATTCACCCCTCCACTTT.

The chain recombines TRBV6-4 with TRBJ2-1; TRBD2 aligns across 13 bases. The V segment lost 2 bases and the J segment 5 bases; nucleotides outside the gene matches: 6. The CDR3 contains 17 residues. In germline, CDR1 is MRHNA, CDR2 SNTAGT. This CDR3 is CASSDTGTSGADNEQFF. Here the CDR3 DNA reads TGTGCCAGCAGTGACACCGGGACTAGCGGGGCCGACAATGAGCAGTTCTTC.

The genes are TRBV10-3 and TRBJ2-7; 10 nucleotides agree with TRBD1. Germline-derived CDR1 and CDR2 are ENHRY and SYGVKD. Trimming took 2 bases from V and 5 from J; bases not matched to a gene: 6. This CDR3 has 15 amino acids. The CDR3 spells CAISESRDRGNEQYF. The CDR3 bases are TGTGCCATCAGTGAGAGCCGGGACAGGGGCAACGAGCAGTACTTC.

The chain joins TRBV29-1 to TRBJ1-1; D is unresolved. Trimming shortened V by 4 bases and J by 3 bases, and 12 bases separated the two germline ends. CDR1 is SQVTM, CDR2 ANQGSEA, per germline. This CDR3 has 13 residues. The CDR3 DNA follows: TGCAGCGTTGTCCCCTTAATGGACACTGAAGCTTTCTTT. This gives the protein CSVVPLMDTEAFF.

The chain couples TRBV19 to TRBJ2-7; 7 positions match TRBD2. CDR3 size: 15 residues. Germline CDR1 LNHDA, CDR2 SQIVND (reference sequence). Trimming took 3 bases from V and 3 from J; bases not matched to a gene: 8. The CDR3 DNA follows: TGTGCCAGTAGTATCCTCCTAGCGGAGATCTACGAGCAGTACTTC. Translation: CASSILLAEIYEQYF.

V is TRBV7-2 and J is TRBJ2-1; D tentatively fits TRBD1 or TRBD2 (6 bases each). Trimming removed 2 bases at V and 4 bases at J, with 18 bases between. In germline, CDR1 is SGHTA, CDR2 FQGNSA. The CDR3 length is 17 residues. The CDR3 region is CASSLQGRDRGYNEQFF. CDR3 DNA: TGTGCCAGCAGCTTACAGGGGCGGGATAGGGGATACAATGAGCAGTTCTTC.

CDR3 DNA sequence: TGTGCCAGCAGCTCGGGACAGGGGGCCACAGATACGCAGTATTTT. Protein: CASSSGQGATDTQYF. V gene TRBV5-8 combines with J gene TRBJ2-3; the match to TRBD1 covers 12 bases. This CDR3 comprises 15 residues. J gave up 2 bases and V 3 bases, and 1 base lay outside the gene matches. CDR1 is SGHTS and CDR2 is YDEGEE in the germline V gene.